These 32 T cell receptor beta chains came from one sample sequenced in a study of OX40 agonist ivuxolimab in advanced cancers. The library was produced with the immunoSEQ multiplex PCR assay. This is the immuneACCESS table as TCRdb keeps it, with only in-frame sequences that have V and J called. A part of the clones is gone; compared with another copy, unresolved V genes explain less than half, and the rest is unexplained. The sample profile shows approximately 69,000 clones; about 89% of them were found once. 0.25% to 0.35% of the sample lies in the top ten. The sample in question was CD4+ or CD8+ T cells sorted from blood, obtained in a trial of the OX40 agonist ivuxolimab. All receptors derive from an adult with an advanced solid tumor such as melanoma, head and neck, liver or kidney cancer.

In this sample, this clone turned up a few times. The rearrangement links TRBV30 to TRBJ1-2; TRBD1 aligns across 8 bases. The CDR3 runs 14 residues. Germline V gene lookup returns CDR1 GTSNPN and CDR2 SVGIG (reference sequence). J was trimmed by 7 bases and V by 0 bases; bases with no gene match: 7. The CDR3 region has the DNA TGTGCCTGGAGTGTAGATCGGACAGGGCTTGGCTACACCTTC. It encodes CAWSVDRTGLGYTF. The full variable domain, rest sourced from reference TRBV30 and TRBJ1-2, is SQTIHQWPATLVQPVGSPLSLECTVEGTSNPNLYWYRQAAGRGLQLLFYSVGIGQISSEVPQNLSASRPQDRQFILSSKKLLLSDSGFYLCAWSVDRTGLGYTFGSGTRLTVV.

The rearrangement uses TRBV5-6 and TRBJ2-3, with TRBD2 identical over 15 bases. The CDR3 covers 16 residues. The germline V gene encodes CDR1 SGHDT and CDR2 YYEEEE. Trimming removed 4 bases from V and 4 bases from J; junction bases left unmatched: 4. In DNA form, the CDR3 reads TGTGCCAGCAGCATCGGACTAGCGGGAGGGGCAGATACGCAGTATTTT. This sequence encodes CASSIGLAGGADTQYF.

DNA for the CDR3: TGCGCCAGCAGCTTGGTGGACAGGGTCAGGGAGACCCAGTACTTC. It translates to CASSLVDRVRETQYF. The chain combines TRBV5-1 with TRBJ2-5, with 8 bases aligning to TRBD1. This CDR3 has 15 amino acids. Trimming at V came to 0 bases and at J to 5 bases, leaving 6 bases not matched to a gene. CDR1 and CDR2 (germline): SGHRS, YFSETQ.

The chain couples TRBV23-1 to TRBJ2-2; the D gene is possibly TRBD2 (5 bases). TRBV23-1 is flagged as an ORF with uncertain function. Trimming took 3 bases from V and 0 from J, leaving 11 bases between them. This CDR3 has 16 residues. The DNA for the CDR3 is TGCGCCAGCAGTCACTCTGGACTGGCGAACACCGGGGAGCTGTTTTTT. Its protein is CASSHSGLANTGELFF.

V and J are TRBV18 and TRBJ2-5; 7 bases map to TRBD2. Germline lookup yields CDR1 KGHSH and CDR2 LQKENI. V lost 2 bases to trimming and J lost 2 bases; unmatched junction nucleotides: 5. The CDR3 has 15 amino acids. In DNA, the CDR3 is TGTGCCAGCTCACCAAGAGGACTAGGTCAAGAGACCCAGTACTTC. Translation gives CASSPRGLGQETQYF.

CDR3 region: CASSQDWVGQGSYEQYF. In DNA form, the CDR3 reads TGTGCCAGCAGCCAAGATTGGGTAGGACAGGGATCCTACGAGCAGTACTTC. This chain links TRBV14 with TRBJ2-7, with 8 bases lining up with TRBD1. The V and J ends lost 0 bases and 1 base, in that order; junction bases with no gene match: 8. Germline V gives CDR1 SGHDN, CDR2 FVKESK. The CDR3 runs to 17 residues.

The V and J genes are TRBV2 and TRBJ1-2; 7 bases map to TRBD1. V gave up 2 bases and J gave up 0 bases; unmatched junction bases: 21. Per germline, CDR1 SNHLY and CDR2 FYNNEI. The CDR3 consists of 21 residues. This CDR3 is CASSEKSSGQNLYNANYGYTF. The DNA of the CDR3 is TGTGCCAGCAGTGAAAAGTCTTCGGGACAGAATCTTTACAACGCTAACTATGGCTACACCTTC.

This clone was counted once. The chain combines TRBV28 with TRBJ2-1, with 11 nucleotides matching TRBD2. CDR3 length equals 19 residues. V lost 3 bases and J lost 3; bases outside the gene matches: 13. Germline loops: CDR1 MDHEN, CDR2 SYDVKM. The CDR3 loop reads CASSLLSGSTSGDYNEQFF. The CDR3 nucleotides are TGTGCCAGCAGTTTGTTAAGTGGGTCGACTAGCGGGGACTACAATGAGCAGTTCTTC.

The count of this clone is one. The V gene is TRBV5-5, the J gene TRBJ2-2; D may be TRBD1 (6 bases). Trimming took off 5 bases at V and 5 bases at J, with 16 bases between the two ends. The CDR3 sequence is 15 residues long. Per the germline V gene, CDR1 is SGHKS and CDR2 is YYEKEE (reference sequence). The CDR3 sequence is CASSPGAGATGELFF. The CDR3, as DNA: TGTGCCAGCAGTCCTGGTGCAGGGGCGACCGGGGAGCTGTTTTTT. The entire variable domain, with the rest obtained from reference TRBV5-5 and TRBJ2-2, is as follows: DAGVTQSPTHLIKTRGQQVTLRCSPISGHKSVSWYQQVLGQGPQFIFQYYEKEERGRGNFPDRFSARQFPNYSSELNVNALLLGDSALYLCASSPGAGATGELFFGEGSRLTVL.

V is TRBV19 and J is TRBJ2-7, with D tentatively TRBD2 (5 bases). The DNA end favors TRBJ2-1, so the J call may be wrong. CDR1 LNHDA and CDR2 SQIVND come from the germline V gene (reference sequence). The CDR3 runs 14 residues. The CDR3 is CASSSRDSYNEQFF. DNA for the CDR3: TGTGCCAGTAGTTCGAGGGACTCCTACAATGAGCAGTTCTTC.

The chain couples TRBV5-6 to TRBJ1-1, with D perhaps TRBD1 (5 bases). The V gene lost 4 bases and the J gene lost 4 bases, with 17 bases spanning the gap. CDR3 length equals 15 residues. In germline, CDR1 is SGHDT, CDR2 YYEEEE. The CDR3 DNA is TGTGCCAGCAGCCCGGAGGCCGGACAAACCACTGAAGCTTTCTTT. Protein product: CASSPEAGQTTEAFF.

As for this clone: The sample contains more than one DNA sequence encoding this CDR3. The chain combines TRBV4-1 with TRBJ2-2, with 14 positions matching TRBD2. V shed 4 bases, J shed 5 bases, and the junction held 6 bases outside the gene matches. Germline CDR1 reads MGHRA; CDR2 reads YSYEKL. The CDR3 extends over 17 amino acids. As DNA, the CDR3 is TGCGCCAGCAGCCTCGGGACTAGCGGGAGCGGAACCGGGGAGCTGTTTTTT. This sequence encodes CASSLGTSGSGTGELFF.

Only one count was recorded for this clone. The V and J genes are TRBV6-1 and TRBJ2-1; TRBD2 might be the D (5 bases). This CDR3 has 15 residues. The germline gives CDR1 MNHNS, CDR2 SASEGT. The V end lost 2 bases, the J end lost 10 bases, and 18 bases lay between the germline ends. The CDR3 DNA is TGTGCCAGCAGTGAATTAGGGAGTCTAGCATTGGAGCAGTTCTTC. Translation: CASSELGSLALEQFF.

This rearrangement joins TRBV5-8 to TRBJ2-5; D not certain. Germline assignment: CDR1 SGHTS and CDR2 YDEGEE. Trimming removed 4 bases from V and 5 bases from J, with 18 bases in between. This CDR3 has 15 amino acids. This CDR3 is CASSTDWTGQETQYF. The CDR3, as DNA: TGTGCCAGCAGCACAGACTGGACGGGCCAGGAGACCCAGTACTTC.

The rearrangement links TRBV28 to TRBJ1-6; D is uncertain. Trimming took off 2 bases at V and 11 bases at J, with 13 bases between the two ends. CDR3 length: 14 amino acids. The germline gives CDR1 MDHEN, CDR2 SYDVKM. CDR3 in amino acids: CASSLPLTQPPLHF. In nucleotides, the CDR3 is TGTGCCAGCAGTTTACCCTTGACCCAGCCACCCCTCCACTTT.

The chain links TRBV15 to TRBJ2-1; the match to TRBD1 covers 7 bases. Trimming at V came to 4 bases and at J to 8 bases, leaving 8 bases not matched to a gene. The CDR3 loop spans 14 amino acids. Germline V gene sequence: CDR1 LNHNV, CDR2 YYDKDF (reference sequence). This CDR3 reads CATSISRQGYEQFF. The DNA of the CDR3 is TGTGCCACCAGCATCTCCCGACAGGGCTATGAGCAGTTCTTC.

The chain joins TRBV5-6 to TRBJ2-1; TRBD2 agrees at 7 bases. CDR3 length equals 16 residues. Unmatched junction bases numbered 10, after V lost 4 bases and J lost 3 bases. Germline V gene data show CDR1 as SGHDT and CDR2 as YYEEEE. This CDR3 is CASSREAGPNYNEQFF. The CDR3 bases are TGTGCCAGCAGCCGAGAAGCGGGACCCAACTACAATGAGCAGTTCTTC.

The J gene is TRBJ2-1, the V gene TRBV11-2; 12 nucleotides align to TRBD2. The CDR3 contains 15 residues. Germline values: CDR1 SGHAT, CDR2 FQNNGV. Trimming removed 5 bases from V and 4 bases from J; junction bases left unmatched: 3. CDR3 sequence (DNA): TGTGCCAGCAGCCGGCTAGCGGGAGGGTACAATGAGCAGTTCTTC. Protein product: CASSRLAGGYNEQFF.

As for this clone: The final CDR3 position lacks the conserved phenylalanine or tryptophan, pointing to a likely read error. The chain combines TRBV23-1 with TRBJ1-2; 8 bases line up with TRBD1. TRBV23-1 is classed as an ORF, of uncertain function. Trimming at V came to 10 bases and at J to 4 bases, leaving 14 bases not matched to a gene. CDR3 size: 15 residues. In DNA, the CDR3 is TGCGCCAACCCTCCCCCGGGACAGGCAGCCTATGGCTACACCCTC. Translation: CANPPPGQAAYGYTL.

This rearrangement joins TRBV5-1 to TRBJ2-5; 14 bases are shared with TRBD2. J lost 1 base, V lost 4 bases, and 3 bases had no gene match. The CDR3 runs 16 residues. The germline CDR1 and CDR2 sequences are SGHRS and YFSETQ. CDR3: CASSPGLAGAQETQYF. DNA of the CDR3: TGCGCCAGCAGCCCGGGACTAGCGGGAGCCCAAGAGACCCAGTACTTC.

The chain recombines TRBV28 with TRBJ2-1; D unresolved. V gave up 2 bases and J gave up 3 bases, with 11 bases separating them. Germline V lookup: CDR1 MDHEN, CDR2 SYDVKM. The CDR3 covers 15 residues. CDR3 in amino acids: CASSLVGKGYNEQFF. In DNA, the CDR3 is TGTGCCAGCAGTTTAGTGGGCAAGGGCTACAATGAGCAGTTCTTC.

The chain combines TRBV28 with TRBJ1-5; 7 bases agree with TRBD1. With V trimmed by 5 bases and J by 4 bases, 11 bases remained unmatched. This CDR3 contains 16 residues. In germline, CDR1 is MDHEN, CDR2 SYDVKM. For the CDR3, the DNA is TGTGCCAGCAGTCCGTTACGACAGGGACGAAATCAGCCCCAGCATTTT. Translated, it gives CASSPLRQGRNQPQHF.

This clone came up once. V and J are TRBV18 and TRBJ1-2; a weak D match, TRBD1 (6 bases). The CDR3 has 14 residues. Per the germline V gene, CDR1 is KGHSH and CDR2 is LQKENI. V was pared by 5 bases and J by 1 base, with 11 bases between. CDR3 region: CASSENRVNYGYTF. DNA for the CDR3: TGTGCCAGCTCAGAGAACAGGGTTAACTATGGCTACACCTTC.

This clone was picked up one time. The chain links TRBV25-1 to TRBJ2-7; D gene ambiguous. CDR3 length: 12 amino acids. The ends were cut back, 3 bases at V and 3 bases at J, with 6 bases in the middle. In germline, CDR1 is MGHDK, CDR2 SYGVNS. The CDR3 region has the DNA TGTGCCAGCAGTGACACCGGCTACGAGCAGTACTTC. This gives the protein CASSDTGYEQYF.

This clone was detected only a few times. The chain carries TRBV7-9 and TRBJ1-1; possibly TRBD1 for D (6 bases). Deletions cut 5 bases from V and 1 base from J, with 11 bases between. Germline lookup yields CDR1 SEHNR and CDR2 FQNEAQ (reference sequence). The CDR3 has 14 residues. The CDR3 reads CASSRWDTNTEAFF. For the CDR3, the DNA is TGTGCCAGCAGCAGATGGGACACGAACACTGAAGCTTTCTTT.

The table lists this clone with a count of one. In DNA, the CDR3 is TGTGCCAGCAGTACGGGACACCCCGATCAGCCCCAGCATTTT. Its protein is CASSTGHPDQPQHF. The V and J genes are TRBV6-6 and TRBJ1-5, with TRBD1 as a possible D gene (6 bases). With 5 bases removed from V and 5 bases from J, the gap between germline ends came to 13 bases. The germline V gene encodes CDR1 MNHNY and CDR2 SVGAGI (reference sequence). This CDR3 has 14 residues.

The gene calls are TRBV27 and TRBJ2-7; no clear D gene. V gave up 2 bases and J gave up 2 bases, with 7 bases separating them. The CDR3 sequence is 13 residues long. The germline V gene has CDR1 MNHEY and CDR2 SMNVEV (reference sequence). This CDR3 is CASSLRLAYEQYF. CDR3 coding DNA: TGTGCCAGCAGTTTAAGGCTAGCCTACGAGCAGTACTTC.

This chain links TRBV15 with TRBJ2-7, with TRBD2 as a possible D gene (6 bases). Per germline, CDR1 LNHNV and CDR2 YYDKDF (reference sequence). The CDR3 extends over 13 amino acids. CDR3 DNA sequence: TGTGCGACTTCCCGTCGGGGGTTCTACGAGCAGTACTTC. This sequence encodes CATSRRGFYEQYF.

The rearrangement links TRBV30 to TRBJ1-1; D gene unclear. V was trimmed by 1 base and J by 7 bases, leaving 7 bases between them. The CDR3 consists of 11 residues. The V gene's germline CDR1 is GTSNPN and CDR2 SVGIG (reference sequence). CDR3 sequence (DNA): TGTGCCTGGAGTGGGAGTTTTGAAGCTTTCTTT. It translates to CAWSGSFEAFF.

V gene TRBV2 combines with J gene TRBJ2-1; 9 nucleotides match TRBD1. The CDR3 covers 14 residues. From germline, CDR1 is SNHLY and CDR2 FYNNEI. The V segment lost 6 bases and the J segment 5 bases; nucleotides outside the gene matches: 5. The CDR3 is CASRGQGLHNEQFF. CDR3 coding DNA: TGTGCCAGCAGGGGACAGGGCCTTCACAATGAGCAGTTCTTC. Based on the CDR3 plus reference TRBV2 and TRBJ2-1, the full variable domain is EPEVTQTPSHQVTQMGQEVILRCVPISNHLYFYWYRQILGQKVEFLVSFYNNEISEKSEIFDDQFSVERPDGSNFTLKIRSTKLEDSAMYFCASRGQGLHNEQFFGPGTRLTVL.

The V call is TRBV19, the J call TRBJ1-4, with 11 positions matching TRBD1. The CDR3 is made up of 15 amino acids. Germline V CDR1 and CDR2: LNHDA, SQIVND (reference sequence). V gave up 4 bases and J gave up 7 bases; unmatched junction bases: 5. CDR3 residues: CASSTGQGVSEKLFF. The CDR3 coding sequence is TGTGCCAGTAGTACGGGACAGGGGGTTAGTGAAAAACTGTTTTTT.

This chain connects TRBV11-2 to TRBJ2-7; 9 nucleotides match TRBD1. V shed 5 bases and J 2 bases; nucleotides not matched to a gene: 4. The CDR3 totals 14 residues. Germline lookup yields CDR1 SGHAT and CDR2 FQNNGV. The CDR3: CASSPRTGAYEQYF. In DNA, the CDR3 is TGTGCCAGCAGCCCCCGGACAGGGGCCTACGAGCAGTACTTC.